In this sample, the clone carrying this T cell receptor beta chain turned up many times. TCRdb ran MiXCR on the 5' RACE reads and lists one entry per CDR3 protein. The data contain 60,000 to 65,000 distinct CDR3 sequences, around a fifth of them singletons. Memory CD4+ cells were defined as CD4+CD45RO+CD25-. Losses at the gene ends were 2 bases for V and 5 bases for J; bases not matched to a gene: 6. This CDR3 spans 16 amino acids. CDR1 and CDR2 (germline): LNHNV, YYDKDF (reference sequence). The chain combines TRBV15 with TRBJ2-2; 9 bases fit TRBD1. The source of this sequence is a female donor with breast cancer. The specimen sequenced was memory CD4+ T cells sorted from a lymph node. Subset reported: memory CD4+ T cells, CD4+CD45RO+CD25-. This CDR3 reads CATSRSDRGITGELFF. The CDR3 DNA is TGTGCCACCAGCAGAAGCGACAGGGGGATTACCGGGGAGCTGTTTTTT.